This T cell receptor (beta chain) was observed in a study of beta chain features in type 1 diabetes (dated by TCRdb to the late 2010s). Notes on the research overall: Patients and healthy donors did not differ in mean age, gender distribution, total cell number or subset yield. In the study, TCRB repertoires of sorted circulating CD4+ T cell subsets from recently diagnosed type 1 diabetes patients were compared with those of matched healthy donors. Regulatory and stem cell-like memory subsets were isolated from only 8 patients and 8 healthy donors, whereas naive and central memory subsets came from all 30 or so donors. A total of 85 million to 140 million sorted cells were examined across all samples, and a strong correlation was observed between cell number per subset and RNA yield.

The entire amount of isolated RNA was reverse transcribed using the High Capacity cDNA Reverse Transcription Kit, so the sequenced TCRB transcripts were expressed ones. Naive, central memory and regulatory T cell samples underwent deep immunoSEQ sequencing, averaging around 3.7 million total reads per sample. Sorted cells were lysed in RLT buffer, and RNA was extracted using DNase-treated RNeasy Micro or Mini kits according to cell number. To prevent cross-contamination, every cell subset was processed on its own, while patient and healthy donor samples were processed together. TCRB sequences were amplified from cDNA with the immunoSEQ multiplex PCR, producing 87-bp fragments spanning the CDR3 region. Amplicons were sequenced on the Illumina HiSeq platform. As for the original processing: Synthetic template baselines were used to correct PCR bias computationally, reads within Hamming distance 2 were collapsed together, and singletons that could not be merged were discarded. Reads were aligned against IMGT so that V, D and J genes, CDR3 length and insertions or deletions at six rearrangement sites could be assigned. Within each subset, clonotype counts were normalized to sorted cell number, after which true diversity and Gini coefficients were computed with the tcR R package. The overlap coefficient, calculated on TCRB nucleotide sequences, was used to measure repertoire sharing. As a proxy for the pre-selection repertoire, out-of-frame TCRB sequences from naive cells were analyzed. This immuneACCESS table, as held by TCRdb, lists in-frame sequences with V and J called but not all clones. Of the missing ones, under half trace to an unresolved V gene in checked studies; the others have no known cause. V, J and clone size reflect that table, while D and trimming were determined from the DNA. Within this sample are a few hundred thousand clones, with roughly 15% of them counted one time only. The leading ten clones occupy more than 0.015% of the sample.

About this clone itself: What this receptor recognizes is not known. Base qualities are not at hand, and no much larger clone is one base apart.

Each donor gave one peripheral blood draw, approximately 0.11 L on average, collected into heparinised tubes. A BD FACSAria II was used to sort naive, central memory, regulatory and stem cell-like memory CD4+ T cells with a panel that included CD45RO, CCR7, CD25, CD127, CD95 and CD27. Every sorted population had a purity above 95%. Right away, PBMCs were isolated by Lymphoprep density gradient centrifugation and were stained directly, with no culture step. So that batch effects would be minimized, each experiment stained and sorted samples in pairs, pairing one healthy donor with one patient. From cysteine to phenylalanine, the CDR3 is 15 amino acids long. The sequence is cut down to CDR3 DNA, 45 bases in frame from base 1. Germline trimming amounts to 5 bases on V and 7 bases on J, with 15 as the count of junction bases outside the gene matches. The germline V gene specifies SGHRS as CDR1 and YFSETQ as CDR2.

General findings and caveats noted by the study authors: Shorter templates might be favored by PCR, yet because patient and control samples were amplified and corrected together, any such skew would affect both groups equally. Type 1 diabetes patients showed a moderate but significant shortening of TCRB CDR3 length in all four CD4+ subsets. Naive, central memory and regulatory TCRB repertoires appeared to be more similar among patients than among healthy donors. Sequencing cDNA rather than genomic DNA could over-represent highly expressing activated cells, although activation and CD3 levels did not differ between groups. Patients with type 1 diabetes made fewer insertions and deleted more nucleotides at VDJ recombination sites, implying thymic rearrangement abnormalities. Only small numbers of individuals were included in the HLA sub-analyses, which left unresolved whether HLA type had any influence on TCRB rearrangement.

Material for sequencing was naive CD4+ T cells from blood. The label giving this sample's cell subset or site can be read as: true naive CD4+ T cells. The TCR was taken from a woman aged 18-29 years in good health. The chain employs TRBV5-1 and TRBJ2-7, with 7 central nucleotides matching TRBD2. CDR3 reads: CASSNYSSGPREQYF. The bases are TGCGCCAGCAGTAACTATTCTAGCGGCCCTAGGGAGCAGTACTTC. Full variable domain (CDR3 extended with the reference TRBV5-1 and TRBJ2-7 proteins): KAGVTQTPRYLIKTRGQQVTLSCSPISGHRSVSWYQQTPGQGLQFLFEYFSETQRNKGNFPGRFSGRQFSNSRSEMNVSTLELGDSALYLCASSNYSSGPREQYFGPGTRLTVT.